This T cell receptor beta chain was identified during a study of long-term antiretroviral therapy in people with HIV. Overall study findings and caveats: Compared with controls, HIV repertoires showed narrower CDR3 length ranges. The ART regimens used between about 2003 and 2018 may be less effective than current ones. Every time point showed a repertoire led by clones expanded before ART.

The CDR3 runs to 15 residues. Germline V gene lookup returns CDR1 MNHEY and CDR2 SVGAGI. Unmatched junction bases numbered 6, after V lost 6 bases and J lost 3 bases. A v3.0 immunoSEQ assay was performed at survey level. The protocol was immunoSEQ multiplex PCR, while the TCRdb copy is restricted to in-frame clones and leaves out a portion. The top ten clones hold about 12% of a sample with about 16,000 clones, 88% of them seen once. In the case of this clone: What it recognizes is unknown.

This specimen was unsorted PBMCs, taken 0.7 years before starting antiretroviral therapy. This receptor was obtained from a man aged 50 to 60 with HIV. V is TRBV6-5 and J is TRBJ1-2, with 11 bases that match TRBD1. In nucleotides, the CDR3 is TGTGCCAGCAGAAGAGCGGGACAGGGGGACTATGGCTACACCTTC. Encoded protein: CASRRAGQGDYGYTF.